The clone carrying this T cell receptor beta chain was seen a handful of times. Clones were sequenced by immunoSEQ multiplex PCR, and TCRdb holds only the in-frame ones, with some missing. Among approximately 230,000 clones, about 80% were seen once, and the ten largest hold approximately 16%. This CDR3 contains 13 residues. Per the germline V gene, CDR1 is SQVTM and CDR2 is ANQGSEA. Trimming removed 4 bases from V and 6 bases from J, with 12 bases in between. This record belongs to a study of blood T cell repertoires in COVID-19. Participants' reported clinical history set cohort assignment. Two negative PCRs, clearance, or symptom resolution were required of recovered Cohort 3 donors.

This chain uses TRBV29-1 with TRBJ2-2; D remains unclear. The receptor comes from a man aged 40-50 years who had recovered from COVID-19. Sequenced: PBMCs or T cells enriched from blood (not recorded which). The CDR3 protein is CSVGNGLAGELFF. The CDR3 coding sequence is TGCAGCGTTGGAAATGGGCTCGCCGGGGAGCTGTTTTTT.